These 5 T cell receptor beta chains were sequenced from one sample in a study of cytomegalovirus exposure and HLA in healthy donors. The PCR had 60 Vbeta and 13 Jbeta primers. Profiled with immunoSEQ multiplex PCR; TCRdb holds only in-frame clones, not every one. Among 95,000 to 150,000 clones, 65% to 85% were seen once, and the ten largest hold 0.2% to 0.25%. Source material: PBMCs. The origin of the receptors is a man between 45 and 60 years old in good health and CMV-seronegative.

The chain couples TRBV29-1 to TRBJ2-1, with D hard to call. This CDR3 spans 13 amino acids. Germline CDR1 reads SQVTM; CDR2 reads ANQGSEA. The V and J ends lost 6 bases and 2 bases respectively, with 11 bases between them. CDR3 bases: TGCAGCGTGATATTCTATACCTACAATGAGCAGTTCTTC. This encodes CSVIFYTYNEQFF.

For the CDR3, the DNA is TGCGCCAGCAGCTTGATTCGGTTTGGGAGCGACACTGAAGCTTTCTTT. Its translation: CASSLIRFGSDTEAFF. The rearrangement joins TRBV5-1 to TRBJ1-1; D is undetermined. Germline-derived CDR1 and CDR2 are SGHRS and YFSETQ. V was clipped by 1 base and J by 3 bases, with 16 bases between them. The CDR3 consists of 16 residues.

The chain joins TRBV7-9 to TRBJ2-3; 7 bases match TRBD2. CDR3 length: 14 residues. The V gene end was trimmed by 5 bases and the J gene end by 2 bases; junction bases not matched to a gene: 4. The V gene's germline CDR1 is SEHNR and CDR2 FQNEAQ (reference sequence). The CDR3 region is CASSTLAATDTQYF. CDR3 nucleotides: TGTGCCAGCAGCACGCTAGCGGCCACAGATACGCAGTATTTT. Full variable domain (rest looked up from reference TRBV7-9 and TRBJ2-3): DTGVSQNPRHKITKRGQNVTFRCDPISEHNRLYWYRQTLGQGPEFLTYFQNEAQLEKSRLLSDRFSAERPKGSFSTLEIQRTEQGDSAMYLCASSTLAATDTQYFGPGTRLTVL.

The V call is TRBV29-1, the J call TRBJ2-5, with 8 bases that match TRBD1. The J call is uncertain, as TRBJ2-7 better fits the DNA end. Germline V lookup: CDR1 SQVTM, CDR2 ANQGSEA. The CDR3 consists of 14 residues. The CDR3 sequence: CSVEDRVSSYEQYF. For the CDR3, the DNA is TGCAGCGTTGAGGACAGGGTTAGCTCCTACGAGCAGTACTTC.

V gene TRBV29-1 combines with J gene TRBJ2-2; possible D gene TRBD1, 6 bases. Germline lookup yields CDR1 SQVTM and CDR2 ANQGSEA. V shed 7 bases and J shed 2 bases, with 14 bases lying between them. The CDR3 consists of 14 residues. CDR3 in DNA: TGCAGCGCCTACGGGACAATCAACACCGGGGAGCTGTTTTTT. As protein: CSAYGTINTGELFF.